Reported below is one T cell receptor beta chain. CDR3 length equals 12 residues. The V end was cut by 6 bases, the J end by 1 base, with 9 bases between. The germline V gene encodes CDR1 SQVTM and CDR2 ANQGSEA. The data belong to a study of Ad26.COV2.S vaccination and SARS-CoV-2 variants. Study details: Ad26.COV2.S, an intramuscular injection, was given once or twice 56 days apart.

This table comes from immunoSEQ multiplex PCR, and its TCRdb copy is limited to in-frame clones, with some not included. The table shows hundreds of thousands of clones, with around 89% occurring only once. Specified treatment: about 20 received Ad26.COV2.S at low or high dose, single or two shots; roughly 5 received placebo; per-sample allocation not given. Samples came from day 63 after the first vaccine or placebo injection. This Boston cohort included adults aged 18-55 years. Expression of Wuhan-strain SARS-CoV-2 spike came from the Ad26 vector that formed the vaccine. The chain recombines TRBV29-1 with TRBJ1-1; D uncertain. This TCR was sampled from a person between 18 and 65 years old who received the Ad26.COV2.S COVID-19 vaccine or a placebo. The input for sequencing was peripheral blood, taken in a trial of Ad26.COV2.S vaccine versus placebo. This CDR3 reads CSVRSQNTEAFF. The CDR3 nucleotides are TGCAGCGTCAGGTCGCAGAACACTGAAGCTTTCTTT.